Listed below are T cell receptor beta chains from one sample, sequenced in a study of T-cell memory formation after mild COVID-19. TCRdb independently ran MiXCR on the 5' RACE reads; one entry per CDR3 protein. The table has hundreds of thousands of distinct CDR3 sequences, 25% to 30% seen once. The specimen sequenced was PBMCs or a T cell subset sorted from them (not recorded which). Receptors were obtained from an adult woman who had mild COVID-19 (a few samples of this study predate the infection). Cell type and time point are not known. CDR3s include the opening cysteine and the closing phenylalanine or tryptophan. Fields, in order: CDR3 protein, D gene, V gene, J gene. A D gene is named only where the DNA matches it firmly.

CASILRDRRHTDTQYF	TRBD1	TRBV12-3/TRBV12-4	TRBJ2-3
CASSPTELTGELFF	.	TRBV3-1	TRBJ2-2
CAISSSSGGSHQPQHF	.	TRBV10-3	TRBJ1-5
CASSLGGPEQFF	TRBD1	TRBV5-1	TRBJ2-1
CASSQAYGLAGGTQETQYF	TRBD2	TRBV3-1	TRBJ2-5
CASSQDGGTYEQYF	.	TRBV4-2	TRBJ2-7
CASSPWTVSYEQFF	.	TRBV9	TRBJ2-1
CASSLLAGDNEQYF	TRBD2	TRBV7-9	TRBJ2-7
CASSRLTDSTQYF	.	TRBV14	TRBJ2-3
CAWSTFGANVLTF	.	TRBV30	TRBJ2-6
CATSSVPGPAGELFF	.	TRBV15	TRBJ2-2
CASSPWGAGALREAFF	.	TRBV14	TRBJ1-1
CASSFLAGITDTQYF	TRBD2	TRBV12-3/TRBV12-4	TRBJ2-3
CASSPGWSEAFF	.	TRBV9	TRBJ1-1
CASSLVSGEYGYTF	.	TRBV7-2	TRBJ1-2
CASSVDLVEEAFF	.	TRBV9	TRBJ1-1
CASSPGWRLAEYNEQFF	TRBD2	TRBV5-6	TRBJ2-1
CASSPGAGGGEKLFF	TRBD1	TRBV5-1	TRBJ1-4
CASSSRQGLTSTDTQYF	.	TRBV7-8	TRBJ2-3
CASSASPGLAGSDTQYF	TRBD2	TRBV9	TRBJ2-3
CASSVEGTDTQYF	.	TRBV9	TRBJ2-3
CATEGQGVGYTF	TRBD1	TRBV19	TRBJ1-2
CASSPNEGLARNEQFF	TRBD2	TRBV7-2	TRBJ2-1
CASTPFGGANNEQFF	TRBD2	TRBV12-3/TRBV12-4	TRBJ2-1
CASSSTIGVREQYF	.	TRBV3-1	TRBJ2-7
CASSSHWSSGSGEQYF	TRBD2	TRBV7-9	TRBJ2-7
CASSRGDSDTDTQYF	.	TRBV6-5	TRBJ2-3